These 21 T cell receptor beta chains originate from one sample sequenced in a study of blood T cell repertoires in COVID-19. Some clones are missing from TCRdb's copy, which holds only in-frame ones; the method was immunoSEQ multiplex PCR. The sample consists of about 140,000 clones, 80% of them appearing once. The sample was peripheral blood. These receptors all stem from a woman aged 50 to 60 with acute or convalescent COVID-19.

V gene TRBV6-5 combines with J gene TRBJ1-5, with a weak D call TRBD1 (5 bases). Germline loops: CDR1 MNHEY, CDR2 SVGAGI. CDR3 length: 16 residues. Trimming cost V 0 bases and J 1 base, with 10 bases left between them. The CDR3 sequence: CASSYSSGASNQPQHF. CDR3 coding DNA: TGTGCCAGCAGTTACTCGAGCGGGGCCAGCAATCAGCCCCAGCATTTT.

The CDR3 coding sequence is TGTGCCAGCAGTTACCGGACAGGGGCTCTCAATGGCTACACCTTC. Its translation is CASSYRTGALNGYTF. The J gene is TRBJ1-2, the V gene TRBV6-5; 9 nucleotides line up with TRBD1. This CDR3 is 15 amino acids long. J was trimmed by 6 bases and V by 2 bases; bases with no gene match: 7. In germline, CDR1 is MNHEY, CDR2 SVGAGI.

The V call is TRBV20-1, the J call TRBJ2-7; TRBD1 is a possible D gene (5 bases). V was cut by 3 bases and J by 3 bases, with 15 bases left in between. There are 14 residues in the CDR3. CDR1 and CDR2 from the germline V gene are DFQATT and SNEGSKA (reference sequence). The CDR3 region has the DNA TGCAGTGCTAGTGTGTCACAGGAGTTCTACGAGCAGTACTTC. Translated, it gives CSASVSQEFYEQYF.

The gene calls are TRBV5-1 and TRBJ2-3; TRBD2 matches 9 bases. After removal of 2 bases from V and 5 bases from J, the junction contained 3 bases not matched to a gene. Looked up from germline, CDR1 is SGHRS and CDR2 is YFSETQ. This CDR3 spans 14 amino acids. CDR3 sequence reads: CASSFKLAGDTQYF. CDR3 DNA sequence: TGCGCCAGCAGCTTTAAACTAGCGGGAGATACGCAGTATTTT.

The CDR3 protein is CSASSGTVNQPQHF. The CDR3 DNA is TGCAGTGCTAGTTCGGGGACAGTGAACCAGCCCCAGCATTTT. This chain uses TRBV20-1 with TRBJ1-5; 7 nucleotides line up with TRBD1. Germline V CDR1 and CDR2: DFQATT, SNEGSKA (reference sequence). CDR3 length equals 14 residues. V trimming: 3 bases; J trimming: 7 bases; junction bases outside the gene matches: 9.

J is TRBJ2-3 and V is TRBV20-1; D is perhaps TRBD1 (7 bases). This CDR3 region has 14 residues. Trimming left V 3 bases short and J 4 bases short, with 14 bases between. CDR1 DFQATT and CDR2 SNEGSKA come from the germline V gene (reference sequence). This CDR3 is CSASGQGGSDTQYF. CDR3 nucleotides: TGCAGTGCTAGTGGCCAGGGGGGTTCAGATACGCAGTATTTT.

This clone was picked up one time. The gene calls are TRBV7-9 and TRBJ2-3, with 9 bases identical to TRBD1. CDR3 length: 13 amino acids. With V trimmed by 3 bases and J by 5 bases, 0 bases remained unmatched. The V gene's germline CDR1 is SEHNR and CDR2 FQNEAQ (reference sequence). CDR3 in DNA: TGTGCCAGCAGCTTGGGACAGGGAGATACGCAGTATTTT. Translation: CASSLGQGDTQYF.

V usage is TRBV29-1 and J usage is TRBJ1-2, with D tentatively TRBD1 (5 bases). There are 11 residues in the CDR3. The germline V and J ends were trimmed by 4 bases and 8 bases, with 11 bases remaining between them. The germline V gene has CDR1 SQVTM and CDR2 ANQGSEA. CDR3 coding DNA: TGCAGCGTTGGTGGGGCTTGGGGCTACACCTTC. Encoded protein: CSVGGAWGYTF.

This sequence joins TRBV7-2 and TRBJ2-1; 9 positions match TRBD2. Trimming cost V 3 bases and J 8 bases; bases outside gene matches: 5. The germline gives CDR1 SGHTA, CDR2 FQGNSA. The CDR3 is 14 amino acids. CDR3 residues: CASSLISGGDEQFF. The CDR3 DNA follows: TGTGCCAGCAGCTTGATTAGCGGGGGCGATGAGCAGTTCTTC.

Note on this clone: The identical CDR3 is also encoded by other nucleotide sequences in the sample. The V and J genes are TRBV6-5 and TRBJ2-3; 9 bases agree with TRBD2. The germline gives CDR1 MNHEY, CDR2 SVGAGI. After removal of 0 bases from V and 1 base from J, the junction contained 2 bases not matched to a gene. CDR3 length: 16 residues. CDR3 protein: CASSYSTSGGTDTQYF. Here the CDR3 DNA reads TGTGCCAGCAGTTACTCGACTAGCGGAGGCACAGATACGCAGTATTTT.

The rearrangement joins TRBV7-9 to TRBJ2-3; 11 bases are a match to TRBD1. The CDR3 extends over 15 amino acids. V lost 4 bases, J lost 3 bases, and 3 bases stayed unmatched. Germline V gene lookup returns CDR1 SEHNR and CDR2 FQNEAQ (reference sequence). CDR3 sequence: CASSWGQGGTDTQYF. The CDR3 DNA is TGTGCCAGCAGCTGGGGACAGGGGGGAACAGATACGCAGTATTTT. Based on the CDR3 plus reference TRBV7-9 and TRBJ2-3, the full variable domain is DTGVSQNPRHKITKRGQNVTFRCDPISEHNRLYWYRQTLGQGPEFLTYFQNEAQLEKSRLLSDRFSAERPKGSFSTLEIQRTEQGDSAMYLCASSWGQGGTDTQYFGPGTRLTVL.

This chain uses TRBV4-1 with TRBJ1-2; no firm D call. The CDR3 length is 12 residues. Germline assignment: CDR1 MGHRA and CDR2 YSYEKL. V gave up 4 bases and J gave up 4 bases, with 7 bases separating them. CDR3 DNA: TGCGCCAGCAGCCGCGAGGGCTATGGCTACACCTTC. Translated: CASSREGYGYTF.

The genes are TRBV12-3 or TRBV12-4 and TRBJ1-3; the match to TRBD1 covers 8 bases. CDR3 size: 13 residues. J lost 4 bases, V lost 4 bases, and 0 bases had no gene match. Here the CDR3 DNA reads TGTGCCAGCAGTTCAGGGGGCGGAAACACCATATATTTT. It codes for CASSSGGGNTIYF.

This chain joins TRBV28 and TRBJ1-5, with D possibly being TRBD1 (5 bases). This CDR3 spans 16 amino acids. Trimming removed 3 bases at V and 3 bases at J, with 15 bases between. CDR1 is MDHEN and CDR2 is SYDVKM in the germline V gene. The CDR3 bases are TGTGCCAGCAGTTTTCCCCAACCGGGGGACAATCAGCCCCAGCATTTT. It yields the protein CASSFPQPGDNQPQHF.

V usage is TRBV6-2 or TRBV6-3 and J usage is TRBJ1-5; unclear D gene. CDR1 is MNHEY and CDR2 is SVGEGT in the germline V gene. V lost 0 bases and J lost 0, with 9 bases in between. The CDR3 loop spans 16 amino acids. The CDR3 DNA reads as TGTGCCAGCAGTTACTCGTCCCTGTATAGCAATCAGCCCCAGCATTTT. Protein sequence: CASSYSSLYSNQPQHF.

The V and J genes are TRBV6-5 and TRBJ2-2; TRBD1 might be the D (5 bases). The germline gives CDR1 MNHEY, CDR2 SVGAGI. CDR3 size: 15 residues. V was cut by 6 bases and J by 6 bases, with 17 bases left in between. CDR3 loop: CASRRDPGIPGELFF. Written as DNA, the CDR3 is TGTGCCAGCAGACGAGACCCAGGGATCCCCGGGGAGCTGTTTTTT.

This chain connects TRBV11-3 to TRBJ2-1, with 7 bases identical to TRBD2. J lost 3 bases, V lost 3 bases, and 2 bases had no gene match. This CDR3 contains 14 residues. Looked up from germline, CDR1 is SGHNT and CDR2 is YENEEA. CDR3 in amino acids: CASSFSGLYNEQFF. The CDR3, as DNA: TGTGCCAGCAGCTTTAGCGGGCTCTACAATGAGCAGTTCTTC. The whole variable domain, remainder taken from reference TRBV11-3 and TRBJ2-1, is EAGVVQSPRYKIIEKKQPVAFWCNPISGHNTLYWYLQNLGQGPELLIRYENEEAVDDSQLPKDRFSAERLKGVDSTLKIQPAELGDSAVYLCASSFSGLYNEQFFGPGTRLTVL.

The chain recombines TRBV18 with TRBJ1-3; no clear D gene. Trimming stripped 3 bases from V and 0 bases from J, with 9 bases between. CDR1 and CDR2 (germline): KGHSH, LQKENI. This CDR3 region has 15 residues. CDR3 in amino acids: CASSPESSSGNTIYF. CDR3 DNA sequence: TGTGCCAGCTCACCGGAGTCCAGCTCTGGAAACACCATATATTTT.

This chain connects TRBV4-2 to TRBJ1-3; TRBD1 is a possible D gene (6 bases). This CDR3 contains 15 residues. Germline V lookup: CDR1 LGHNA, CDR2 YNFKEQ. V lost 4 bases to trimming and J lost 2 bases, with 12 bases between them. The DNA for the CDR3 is TGTGCCAGCAGCCTCTCATCAGGGGCTGGAAACACCATATATTTT. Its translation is CASSLSSGAGNTIYF.

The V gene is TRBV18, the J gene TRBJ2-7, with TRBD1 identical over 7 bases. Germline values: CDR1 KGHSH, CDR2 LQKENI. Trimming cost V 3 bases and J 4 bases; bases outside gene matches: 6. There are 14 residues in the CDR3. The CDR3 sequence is CASSPRDRDYEQYF. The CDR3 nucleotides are TGTGCCAGCTCACCCAGGGACAGAGATTACGAGCAGTACTTC.

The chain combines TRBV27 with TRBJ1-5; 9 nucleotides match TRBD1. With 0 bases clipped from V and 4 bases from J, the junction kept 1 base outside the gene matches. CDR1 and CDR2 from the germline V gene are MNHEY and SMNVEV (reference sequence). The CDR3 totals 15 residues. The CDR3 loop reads CASSLSGTGNQPQHF. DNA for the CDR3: TGTGCCAGCAGTTTATCAGGGACAGGGAATCAGCCCCAGCATTTT.